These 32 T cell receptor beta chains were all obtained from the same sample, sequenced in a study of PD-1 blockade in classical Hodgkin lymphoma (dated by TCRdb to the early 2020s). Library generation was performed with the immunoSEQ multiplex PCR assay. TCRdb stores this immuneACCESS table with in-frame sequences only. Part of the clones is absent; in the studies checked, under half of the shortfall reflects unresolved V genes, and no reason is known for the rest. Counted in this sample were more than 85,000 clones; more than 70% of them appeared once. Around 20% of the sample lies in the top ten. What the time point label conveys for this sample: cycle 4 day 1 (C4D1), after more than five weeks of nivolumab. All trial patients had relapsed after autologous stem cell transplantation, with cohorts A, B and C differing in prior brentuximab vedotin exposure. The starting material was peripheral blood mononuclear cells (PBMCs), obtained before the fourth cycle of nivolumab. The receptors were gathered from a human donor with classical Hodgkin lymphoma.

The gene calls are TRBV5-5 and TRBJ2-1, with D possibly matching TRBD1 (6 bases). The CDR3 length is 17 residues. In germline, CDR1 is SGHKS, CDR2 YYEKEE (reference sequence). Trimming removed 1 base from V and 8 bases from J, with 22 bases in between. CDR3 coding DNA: TGTGCCAGCAGCTTGAATATCTTCCCAGGGGCAAAACATGAGCAGTTCTTC. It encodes CASSLNIFPGAKHEQFF.

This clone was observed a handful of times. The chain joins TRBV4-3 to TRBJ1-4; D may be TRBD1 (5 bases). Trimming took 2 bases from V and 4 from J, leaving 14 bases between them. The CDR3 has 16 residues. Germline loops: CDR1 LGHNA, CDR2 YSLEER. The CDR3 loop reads CASSQTPARGNEKLFF. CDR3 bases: TGCGCCAGCAGCCAAACCCCCGCAAGGGGTAATGAAAAACTGTTTTTT.

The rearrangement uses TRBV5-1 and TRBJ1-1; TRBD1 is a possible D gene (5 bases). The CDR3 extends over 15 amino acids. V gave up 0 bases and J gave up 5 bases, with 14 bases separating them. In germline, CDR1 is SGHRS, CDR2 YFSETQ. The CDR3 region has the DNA TGCGCCAGCAGCTTGGTTGGTCAGGGAGGAACTGAAGCTTTCTTT. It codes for CASSLVGQGGTEAFF. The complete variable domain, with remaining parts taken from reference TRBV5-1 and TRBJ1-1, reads KAGVTQTPRYLIKTRGQQVTLSCSPISGHRSVSWYQQTPGQGLQFLFEYFSETQRNKGNFPGRFSGRQFSNSRSEMNVSTLELGDSALYLCASSLVGQGGTEAFFGQGTRLTVV.

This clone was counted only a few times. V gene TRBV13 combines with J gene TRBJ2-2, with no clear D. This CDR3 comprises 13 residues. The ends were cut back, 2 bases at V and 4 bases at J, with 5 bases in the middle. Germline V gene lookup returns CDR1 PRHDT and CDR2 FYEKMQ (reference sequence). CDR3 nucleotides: TGTGCCAGCAGCTTACGGATCACCGGGGAGCTGTTTTTT. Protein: CASSLRITGELFF.

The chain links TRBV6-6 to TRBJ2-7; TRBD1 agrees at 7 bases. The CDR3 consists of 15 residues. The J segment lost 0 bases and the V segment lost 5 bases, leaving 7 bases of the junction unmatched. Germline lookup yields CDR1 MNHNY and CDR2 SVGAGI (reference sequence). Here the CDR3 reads CASSPGGGPSYEQYF. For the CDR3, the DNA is TGTGCCAGCAGTCCAGGGGGTGGACCCTCCTACGAGCAGTACTTC.

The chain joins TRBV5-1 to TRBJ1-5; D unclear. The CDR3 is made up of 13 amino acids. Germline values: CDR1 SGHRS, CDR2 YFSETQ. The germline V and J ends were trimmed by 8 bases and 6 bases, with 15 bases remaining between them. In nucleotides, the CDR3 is TGCGCCAGGGCGGGCGCAAGGCTTCAGCCCCAGCATTTT. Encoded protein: CARAGARLQPQHF. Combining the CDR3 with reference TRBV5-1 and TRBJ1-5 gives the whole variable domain KAGVTQTPRYLIKTRGQQVTLSCSPISGHRSVSWYQQTPGQGLQFLFEYFSETQRNKGNFPGRFSGRQFSNSRSEMNVSTLELGDSALYLCARAGARLQPQHFGDGTRLSIL.

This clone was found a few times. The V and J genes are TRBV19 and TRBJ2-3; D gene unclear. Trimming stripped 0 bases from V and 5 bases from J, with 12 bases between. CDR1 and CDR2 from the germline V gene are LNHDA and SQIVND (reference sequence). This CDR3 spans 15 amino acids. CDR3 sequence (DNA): TGTGCCAGTAGTATAGATTCTCGGGCCTTAGATACGCAGTATTTT. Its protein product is CASSIDSRALDTQYF.

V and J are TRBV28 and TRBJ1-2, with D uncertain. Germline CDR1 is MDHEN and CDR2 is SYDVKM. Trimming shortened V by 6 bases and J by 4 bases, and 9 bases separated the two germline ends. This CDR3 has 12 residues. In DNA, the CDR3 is TGTGCCAGCAGCCCCCGGGCCTATGGCTACACCTTC. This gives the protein CASSPRAYGYTF.

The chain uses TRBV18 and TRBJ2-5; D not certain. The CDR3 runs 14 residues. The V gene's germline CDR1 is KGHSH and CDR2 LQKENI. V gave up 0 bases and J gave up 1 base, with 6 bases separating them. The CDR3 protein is CASSPPGSQETQYF. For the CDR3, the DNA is TGTGCCAGCTCACCACCGGGATCCCAAGAGACCCAGTACTTC.

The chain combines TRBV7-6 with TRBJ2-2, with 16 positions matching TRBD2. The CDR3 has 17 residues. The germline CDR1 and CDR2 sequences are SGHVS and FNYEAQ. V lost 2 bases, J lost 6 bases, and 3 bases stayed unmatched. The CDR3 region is CASSLFGTSGRAGELFF. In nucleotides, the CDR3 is TGTGCCAGCAGCTTATTCGGGACTAGCGGGAGGGCCGGGGAGCTGTTTTTT.

The CDR3 sequence: CASSLVRRTGYNEQFF. The CDR3 DNA sequence: TGTGCCAGCAGCTTAGTACGGAGGACCGGGTACAATGAGCAGTTCTTC. The chain links TRBV7-6 to TRBJ2-1; tentative D call: TRBD2 (5 bases). The V gene lost 1 base and the J gene lost 4 bases, with 14 bases spanning the gap. The CDR3 extends over 16 amino acids. Germline-derived CDR1 and CDR2 are SGHVS and FNYEAQ.

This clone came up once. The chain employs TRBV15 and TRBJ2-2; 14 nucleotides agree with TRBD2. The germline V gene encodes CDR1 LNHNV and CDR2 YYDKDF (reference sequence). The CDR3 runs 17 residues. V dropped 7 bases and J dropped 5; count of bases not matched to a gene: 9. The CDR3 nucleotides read TGTGCCACCATCCCGGGACTAGCGGGAGTACGTACCGGGGAGCTGTTTTTT. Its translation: CATIPGLAGVRTGELFF.

The CDR3 loop reads CASSETGAGGVRQYF. CDR3 coding DNA: TGTGCCAGCAGTGAAACAGGAGCGGGGGGAGTCCGGCAGTACTTC. The rearrangement uses TRBV6-4 and TRBJ2-7, with 9 bases that match TRBD2. The CDR3 loop spans 15 amino acids. Germline V gives CDR1 MRHNA, CDR2 SNTAGT. The trim removed 3 bases at V and 9 bases at J, leaving 12 bases unmatched.

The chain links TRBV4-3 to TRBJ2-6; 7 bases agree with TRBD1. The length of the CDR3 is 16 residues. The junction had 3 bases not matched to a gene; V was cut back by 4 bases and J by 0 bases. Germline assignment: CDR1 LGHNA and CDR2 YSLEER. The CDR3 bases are TGCGCCAGCAGCCGGGGACAGCTCTCTGGGGCCAACGTCCTGACTTTC. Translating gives CASSRGQLSGANVLTF.

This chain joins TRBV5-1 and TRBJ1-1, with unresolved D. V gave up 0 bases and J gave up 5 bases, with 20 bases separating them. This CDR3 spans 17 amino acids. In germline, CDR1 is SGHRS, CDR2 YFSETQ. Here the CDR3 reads CASSLASVREMITEAFF. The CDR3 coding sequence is TGCGCCAGCAGCTTGGCCTCGGTAAGGGAAATGATTACTGAAGCTTTCTTT.

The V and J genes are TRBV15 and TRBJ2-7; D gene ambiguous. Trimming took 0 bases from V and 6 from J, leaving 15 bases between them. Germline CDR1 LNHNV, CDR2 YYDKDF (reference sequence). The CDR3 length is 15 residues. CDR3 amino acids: CATSRDRVVSREQYF. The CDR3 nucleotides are TGTGCCACCAGCAGAGATAGGGTTGTCTCCCGCGAGCAGTACTTC.

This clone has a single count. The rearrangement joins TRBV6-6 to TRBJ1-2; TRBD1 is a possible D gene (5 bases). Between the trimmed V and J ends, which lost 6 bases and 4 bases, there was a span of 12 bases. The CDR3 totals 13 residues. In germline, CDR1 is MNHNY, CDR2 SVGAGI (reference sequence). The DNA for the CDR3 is TGTGCCAGCAGCCCCGACAGCCGCTATGGCTACACCTTC. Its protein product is CASSPDSRYGYTF.

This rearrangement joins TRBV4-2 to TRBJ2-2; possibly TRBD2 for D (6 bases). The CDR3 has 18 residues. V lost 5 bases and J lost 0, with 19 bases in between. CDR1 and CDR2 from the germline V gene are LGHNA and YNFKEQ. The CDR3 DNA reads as TGTGCCAGCAGCTCAAAGCCCGCGGGATCCGCGAACACCGGGGAGCTGTTTTTT. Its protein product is CASSSKPAGSANTGELFF.

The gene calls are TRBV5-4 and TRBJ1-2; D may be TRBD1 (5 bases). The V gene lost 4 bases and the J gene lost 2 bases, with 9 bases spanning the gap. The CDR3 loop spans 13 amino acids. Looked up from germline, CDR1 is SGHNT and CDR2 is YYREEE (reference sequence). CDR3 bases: TGTGCCAGCAGCCGCCAGGGCAACTATGGCTACACCTTC. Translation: CASSRQGNYGYTF. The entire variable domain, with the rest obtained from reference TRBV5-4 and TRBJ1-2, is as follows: ETGVTQSPTHLIKTRGQQVTLRCSSQSGHNTVSWYQQALGQGPQFIFQYYREEENGRGNFPPRFSGLQFPNYSSELNVNALELDDSALYLCASSRQGNYGYTFGSGTRLTVV.

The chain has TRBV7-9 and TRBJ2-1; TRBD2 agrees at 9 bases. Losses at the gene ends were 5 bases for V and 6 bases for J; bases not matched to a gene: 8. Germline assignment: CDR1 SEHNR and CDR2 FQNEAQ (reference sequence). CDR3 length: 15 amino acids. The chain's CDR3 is CASSPSGTPSNEQFF. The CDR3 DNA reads TGTGCCAGCAGCCCTAGCGGGACCCCCAGCAATGAGCAGTTCTTC.

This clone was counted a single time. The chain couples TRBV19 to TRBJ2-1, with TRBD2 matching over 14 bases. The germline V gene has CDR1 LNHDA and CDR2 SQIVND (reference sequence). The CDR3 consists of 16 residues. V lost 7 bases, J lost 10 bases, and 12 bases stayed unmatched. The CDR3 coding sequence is TGTGCCAGTAAAACAGGGACTAGCGGGAGCTTTCTGGAGCAGTTCTTC. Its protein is CASKTGTSGSFLEQFF.

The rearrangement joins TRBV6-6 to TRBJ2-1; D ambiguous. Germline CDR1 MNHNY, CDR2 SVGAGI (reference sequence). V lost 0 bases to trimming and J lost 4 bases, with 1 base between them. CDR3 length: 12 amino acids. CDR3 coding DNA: TGTGCCAGCAGTTACTCGTACAATGAGCAGTTCTTC. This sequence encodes CASSYSYNEQFF.

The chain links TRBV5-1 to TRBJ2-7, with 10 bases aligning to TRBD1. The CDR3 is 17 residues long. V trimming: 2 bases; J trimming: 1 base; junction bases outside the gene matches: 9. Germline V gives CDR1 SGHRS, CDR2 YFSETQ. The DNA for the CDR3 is TGCGCCAGCAGCTTTCGGGACAGGGGCGGTAGGTCCTACGAGCAGTACTTC. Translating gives CASSFRDRGGRSYEQYF. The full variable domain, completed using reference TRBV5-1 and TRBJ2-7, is KAGVTQTPRYLIKTRGQQVTLSCSPISGHRSVSWYQQTPGQGLQFLFEYFSETQRNKGNFPGRFSGRQFSNSRSEMNVSTLELGDSALYLCASSFRDRGGRSYEQYFGPGTRLTVT.

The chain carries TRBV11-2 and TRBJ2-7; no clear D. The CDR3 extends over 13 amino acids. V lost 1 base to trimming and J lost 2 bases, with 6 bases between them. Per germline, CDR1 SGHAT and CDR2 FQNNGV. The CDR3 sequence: CASSLGQTYEQYF. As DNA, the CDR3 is TGTGCCAGCAGCTTAGGGCAGACCTACGAGCAGTACTTC.

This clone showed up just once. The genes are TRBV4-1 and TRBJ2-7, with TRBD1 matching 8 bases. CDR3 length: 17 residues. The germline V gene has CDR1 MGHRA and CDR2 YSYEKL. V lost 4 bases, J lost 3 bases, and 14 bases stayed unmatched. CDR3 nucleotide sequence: TGCGCCAGCAGCCTTCTATGGCCCGGGACAGGCATCTACGAGCAGTACTTC. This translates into CASSLLWPGTGIYEQYF.

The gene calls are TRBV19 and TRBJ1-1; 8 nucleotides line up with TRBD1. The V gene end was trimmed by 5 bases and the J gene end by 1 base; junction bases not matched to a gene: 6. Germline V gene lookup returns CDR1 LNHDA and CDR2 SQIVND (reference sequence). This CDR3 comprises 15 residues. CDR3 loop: CASSPDRVENTEAFF. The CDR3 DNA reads TGTGCCAGTAGTCCGGACAGGGTCGAGAACACTGAAGCTTTCTTT.

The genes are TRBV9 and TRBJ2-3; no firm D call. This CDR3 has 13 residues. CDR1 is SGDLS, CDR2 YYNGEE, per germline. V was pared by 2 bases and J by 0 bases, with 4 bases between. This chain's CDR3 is CASSVGSTDTQYF. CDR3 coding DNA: TGTGCCAGCAGCGTTGGGAGCACAGATACGCAGTATTTT. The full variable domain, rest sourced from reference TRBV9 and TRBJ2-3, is DSGVTQTPKHLITATGQRVTLRCSPRSGDLSVYWYQQSLDQGLQFLIQYYNGEERAKGNILERFSAQQFPDLHSELNLSSLELGDSALYFCASSVGSTDTQYFGPGTRLTVL.

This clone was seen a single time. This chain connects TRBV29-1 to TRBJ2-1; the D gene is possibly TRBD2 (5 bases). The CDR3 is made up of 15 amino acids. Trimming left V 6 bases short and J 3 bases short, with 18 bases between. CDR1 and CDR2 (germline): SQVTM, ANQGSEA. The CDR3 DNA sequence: TGCAGCGTGGGTGACCAGTACCGGGGCTACAATGAGCAGTTCTTC. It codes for CSVGDQYRGYNEQFF.

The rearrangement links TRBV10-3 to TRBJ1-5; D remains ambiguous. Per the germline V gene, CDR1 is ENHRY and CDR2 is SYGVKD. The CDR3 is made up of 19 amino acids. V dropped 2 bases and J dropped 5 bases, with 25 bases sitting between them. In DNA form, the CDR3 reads TGTGCCATCAGTGAGCAATTTCCATCTTGGACTAGCGGGTATCAGCCCCAGCATTTT. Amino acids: CAISEQFPSWTSGYQPQHF.

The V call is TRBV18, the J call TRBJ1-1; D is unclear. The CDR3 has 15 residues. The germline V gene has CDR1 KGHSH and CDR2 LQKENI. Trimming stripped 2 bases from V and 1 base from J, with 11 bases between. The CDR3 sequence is CASSPALIENTEAFF. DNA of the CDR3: TGTGCCAGCTCACCAGCCCTTATCGAGAACACTGAAGCTTTCTTT.

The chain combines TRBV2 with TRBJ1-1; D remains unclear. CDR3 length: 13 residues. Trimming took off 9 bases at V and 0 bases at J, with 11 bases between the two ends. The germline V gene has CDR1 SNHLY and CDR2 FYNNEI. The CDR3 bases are TGTGCCAGTCAGACGGAACTGAACACTGAAGCTTTCTTT. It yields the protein CASQTELNTEAFF.

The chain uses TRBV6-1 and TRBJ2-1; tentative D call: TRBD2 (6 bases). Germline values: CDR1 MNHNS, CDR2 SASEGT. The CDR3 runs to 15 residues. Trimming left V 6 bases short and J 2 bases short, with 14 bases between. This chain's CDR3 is CASSYVSGTYNEQFF. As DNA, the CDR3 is TGTGCCAGCAGCTACGTTAGCGGAACCTACAATGAGCAGTTCTTC.